This T cell receptor beta chain was obtained from a study of vaccination and CD4 T cells after COVID-19. Study in general: Nasal swab PCR had shown SARS-CoV-2 positivity in the convalescent patients (roughly 10 mild cases, one severe case). Some control cultures received a CEFX pool, which served as the positive control. Others received an HIV-1 Nef pool or no peptide.

Of note for this clonotype: Its antigen remains unidentified.

Trimming took off 2 bases at V and 1 base at J, with 8 bases between the two ends. The length of the CDR3 is 14 residues. Germline V gives CDR1 SGHTA, CDR2 FQGNSA. With the Oncomine TCR Beta short-read assay, DNA from cultured CD4+ T cells was sequenced. Investigators obtained genomic DNA by extraction from cultured CD4+ T cells. TCRdb fed the PCR reads into MiXCR, producing one record per CDR3 protein. The repertoire holds over 11,000 distinct CDR3 sequences, with about 50% as singletons. Treatment: roughly ten-day PBMC culture with coronavirus spike peptide pools or control peptides (ViraFEST assay). Scientists separated out CD4+ T cells through negative selection following 10 days in culture.

The J gene is TRBJ1-1, the V gene TRBV7-2; D is undetermined. The source was CD4+ T cells from blood, cultured in vitro, collected before SARS-CoV-2 vaccination. This sequence originates from a human donor who had recovered from COVID-19. CDR3 residues: CASSLNGPNTEAFF. CDR3 in DNA: TGTGCCAGCAGCTTAAATGGTCCGAACACTGAAGCTTTCTTT. The full variable domain, completed using reference TRBV7-2 and TRBJ1-1, is GAGVSQSPSNKVTEKGKDVELRCDPISGHTALYWYRQSLGQGLEFLIYFQGNSAPDKSGLPSDRFSAERTGGSVSTLTIQRTQQEDSAVYLCASSLNGPNTEAFFGQGTRLTVV.